One sample yielded the 7 T cell receptor beta chains listed below, sequenced in a study of T cell responses to AZD1222 COVID-19 vaccine (dated by TCRdb to the early 2020s). In the paper's terms, the time point label means: baseline before first vaccination. Library construction relied on the immunoSEQ multiplex PCR assay. TCRdb provides this immuneACCESS table in a form limited to in-frame rearrangements. Some clones are lacking; in checked studies, under half of them reflect an unresolved V gene, and why the rest are absent is not known. Present in this sample are roughly 140,000 clones, about 90% of which were seen just once. The ten largest clones add up to approximately 5% of the sample. The sample was peripheral blood, taken on day 0 of AZD1222 vaccination. The receptors stem from an adult in good health.

The chain carries TRBV7-6 and TRBJ1-2; D is unclear. The germline CDR1 and CDR2 sequences are SGHVS and FNYEAQ. V gave up 1 base and J gave up 5 bases, with 8 bases separating them. The CDR3 has 13 residues. The CDR3 loop is CASSLGGGYGYTF. The CDR3 coding sequence is TGTGCCAGCAGCTTAGGAGGCGGATATGGCTACACCTTC.

This clone appeared a single time. V gene TRBV6-6 combines with J gene TRBJ2-1; the D is unclear. CDR3 length equals 12 residues. V lost 8 bases and J 9 bases, leaving 14 bases between the germline ends. CDR1 and CDR2 (germline): MNHNY, SVGAGI (reference sequence). DNA of the CDR3: TGTGCCAGCGTTAAGGGATTAGGTGAGCAGTTCTTC. Protein sequence: CASVKGLGEQFF.

The genes are TRBV2 and TRBJ1-3, with D unclear. The V end was cut by 0 bases, the J end by 4 bases, with 13 bases between. This CDR3 has 16 amino acids. Looked up from germline, CDR1 is SNHLY and CDR2 is FYNNEI. CDR3 coding DNA: TGTGCCAGCAGTGAAGCGCAGGCTCCCCTCGGAAACACCATATATTTT. Translation: CASSEAQAPLGNTIYF.

The chain carries TRBV6-2 or TRBV6-3 and TRBJ2-3; possibly TRBD1 for D (6 bases). Germline assignment: CDR1 MNHEY and CDR2 SVGEGT. Deletions cut 2 bases from V and 7 bases from J, with 10 bases between. The CDR3 spans 13 residues. The DNA of the CDR3 is TGTGCCAGCAGTTACGTAGGACAGCATACGCAGTATTTT. Protein product: CASSYVGQHTQYF.

This clone has just one count. The chain carries TRBV28 and TRBJ2-7, with 10 bases aligning to TRBD1. Germline V gene data show CDR1 as MDHEN and CDR2 as SYDVKM. The CDR3 has 15 residues. V gave up 8 bases and J gave up 4 bases; unmatched junction bases: 11. The CDR3 region has the DNA TGTGCCAGCCTGGACCGGACAGGGGGTTCGTACGAGCAGTACTTC. Protein sequence: CASLDRTGGSYEQYF.

This chain uses TRBV7-3 with TRBJ1-2; TRBD1 agrees at 7 bases. CDR1 is SGHTA, CDR2 FQGTGA, per germline. The CDR3 contains 13 residues. V shed 5 bases, J shed 3 bases, and the junction held 3 bases outside the gene matches. The CDR3 spells CASSEQGHYGYTF. The CDR3, as DNA: TGTGCCAGCAGCGAACAGGGGCACTATGGCTACACCTTC.

This rearrangement joins TRBV19 to TRBJ1-1; D not resolved. The ends were cut back, 5 bases at V and 5 bases at J, with 12 bases in the middle. Germline CDR1 is LNHDA and CDR2 is SQIVND (reference sequence). The CDR3 runs to 13 residues. The DNA for the CDR3 is TGTGCCAGTAGTGGGCACAGAGGGACTGAAGCTTTCTTT. Protein product: CASSGHRGTEAFF.